This TCR beta chain appears in the sequencing data of a study of control samples from healthy donors and cancer patients. The protocol was immunoSEQ multiplex PCR, while the TCRdb copy is restricted to in-frame clones and leaves out a portion. The repertoire has about 180,000 clones, around nine tenths of them found once; the top ten carry 1.2% to 1.5%. The germline V gene has CDR1 MGHRA and CDR2 YSYEKL. V lost 0 bases and J 3 bases, leaving 5 bases between the germline ends. The CDR3 is 13 residues long. Sequences were obtained from blood. This sequence originates from a man aged 25-45 years in good health. V and J are TRBV4-1 and TRBJ1-1, with no clear D. CDR3: CASSQDRDTEAFF. The CDR3 region has the DNA TGCGCCAGCAGCCAAGATAGGGACACTGAAGCTTTCTTT.